This T cell receptor (beta chain) was sequenced in a study of identical twins. TCRdb re-called the 5' RACE reads through MiXCR, storing one row per CDR3 protein. The table records fewer than 550,000 distinct CDR3 sequences, roughly 15% of them present only once. The CDR3 runs 16 residues. Looked up from germline, CDR1 is SGHRS and CDR2 is YFSETQ. J lost 2 bases, V lost 4 bases, and 5 bases had no gene match. Another study also made use of these data, one on yellow fever vaccine responses in identical twins.

V and J are TRBV5-1 and TRBJ2-1, with 11 bases lining up with TRBD2. The TCR comes from a woman in her late teens or twenties in good health. Input material: CD4+ T cells sorted from blood. The CDR3, as DNA: TGCGCCAGCAGCCCAGAGACTAGCGGGACCTACAATGAGCAGTTCTTC. It codes for CASSPETSGTYNEQFF.